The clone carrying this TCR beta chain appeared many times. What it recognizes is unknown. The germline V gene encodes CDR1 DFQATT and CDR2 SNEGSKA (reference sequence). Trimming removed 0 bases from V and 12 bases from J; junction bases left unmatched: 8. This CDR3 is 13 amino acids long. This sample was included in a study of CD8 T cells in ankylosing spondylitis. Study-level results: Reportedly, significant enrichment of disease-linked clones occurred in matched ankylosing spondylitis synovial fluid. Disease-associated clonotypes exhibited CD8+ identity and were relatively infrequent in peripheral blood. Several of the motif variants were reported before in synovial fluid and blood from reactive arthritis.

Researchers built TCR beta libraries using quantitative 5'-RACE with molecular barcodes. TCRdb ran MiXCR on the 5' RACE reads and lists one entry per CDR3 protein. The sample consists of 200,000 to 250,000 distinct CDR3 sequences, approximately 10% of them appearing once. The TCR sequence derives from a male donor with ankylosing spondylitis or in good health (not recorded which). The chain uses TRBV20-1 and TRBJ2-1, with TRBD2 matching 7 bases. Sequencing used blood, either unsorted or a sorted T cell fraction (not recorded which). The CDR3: CSARDEGGTGQFF. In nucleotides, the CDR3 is TGCAGTGCTAGAGACGAGGGAGGGACTGGGCAGTTCTTC.